Below, one TCR beta chain is given with its context. The antigen is not known. The data derive from a study of CD8+CD57+ T cells in acquired aplastic anemia. The overall study: Sorted CD4+ and CD8+ cells gave an average of about 3 ug of DNA. Among healthy donors, CD4+ cells averaged roughly 11 million reads.

Template material for TCR beta VDJ and CDR3 profiling consisted of genomic DNA. Via MiXCR, TCRdb re-called the reads, giving one row per CDR3 protein. This table holds some 120,000 distinct CDR3 sequences, more than 40% found once. Study outcomes and limitations: The CD8+ Simpson's diversity of patients and controls was not significantly different. Patients and controls shared some 30 CD8+ CDR3 sequences, highly expressed in patients.

This TCR was recovered from a human donor in good health, serving as a control. The sequencing input was sorted CD4+, CD8+, or CD8+CD57+ T cells (not recorded which) from PBMCs.

The CDR3 DNA follows: TGTGCCATCAGTGAGTCGCCAGGGGTCCGTACTGAAGCTTTCTTT. Its translation is CAISESPGVRTEAFF. V gene TRBV10-3 combines with J gene TRBJ1-1, with D possibly being TRBD1 (6 bases). This CDR3 has 15 amino acids. V shed 0 bases and J shed 5 bases, with 13 bases lying between them. Germline loops: CDR1 ENHRY, CDR2 SYGVKD.